Following are 28 T cell receptor beta chains from one sample sequenced in a study of cytomegalovirus exposure and HLA in healthy donors. PCR primers comprised 60 Vbeta and 13 Jbeta primers. Profiling relied on immunoSEQ multiplex PCR, and the TCRdb table lists in-frame clones only, not all of them. The data show approximately 88,000 clones, with 76% seen just once and around 5% held by the top ten. The sample comprised PBMCs. The receptors here all came from a young man in good health and CMV-seropositive.

This clone was counted only a few times. The J gene is TRBJ1-5, the V gene TRBV28; no firm D call. Trimming took 4 bases from V and 5 from J, leaving 3 bases between them. CDR1 and CDR2 (germline): MDHEN, SYDVKM. The CDR3 has 11 amino acids. For the CDR3, the DNA is TGTGCCAGCAGTTCCGATCAGCCCCAGCATTTT. Translating it yields CASSSDQPQHF.

The chain has TRBV28 and TRBJ1-2, with 7 bases aligning to TRBD1. The germline gives CDR1 MDHEN, CDR2 SYDVKM. The CDR3 contains 12 residues. Losses at the gene ends were 2 bases for V and 6 bases for J; bases not matched to a gene: 0. Here the CDR3 reads CASSLTGDGYTF. The CDR3 DNA sequence: TGTGCCAGCAGTTTAACAGGGGATGGCTACACCTTC.

The chain combines TRBV10-3 with TRBJ2-7; 7 bases are a match to TRBD1. The CDR3 has 13 amino acids. Germline CDR1 is ENHRY and CDR2 is SYGVKD. V was pared by 10 bases and J by 0 bases, with 6 bases of the junction left unmatched. CDR3 in amino acids: CATGDSTSYEQYV. In DNA form, the CDR3 reads TGTGCCACTGGGGACAGTACCTCCTACGAGCAGTACGTC.

Written as DNA, the CDR3 is TGTGCCAGTAGTGAACAGGGTGACTCTGGAAACACCATATATTTT. Translating it yields CASSEQGDSGNTIYF. This chain links TRBV19 with TRBJ1-3, with D perhaps matching TRBD1 (6 bases). Germline values: CDR1 LNHDA, CDR2 SQIVND (reference sequence). V lost 5 bases and J 0 bases, leaving 11 bases between the germline ends. The CDR3 covers 15 residues.

This chain joins TRBV7-2 and TRBJ1-1; perhaps TRBD1 as D (5 bases). V lost 7 bases to trimming and J lost 5 bases, with 17 bases between them. CDR1 is SGHTA and CDR2 is FQGNSA in the germline V gene. CDR3 size: 14 residues. CDR3 sequence reads: CASTPLRGGTEAFF. As DNA, the CDR3 is TGTGCCAGCACCCCGCTGCGGGGGGGAACTGAAGCTTTCTTT. The whole variable domain, remainder taken from reference TRBV7-2 and TRBJ1-1, is GAGVSQSPSNKVTEKGKDVELRCDPISGHTALYWYRQSLGQGLEFLIYFQGNSAPDKSGLPSDRFSAERTGGSVSTLTIQRTQQEDSAVYLCASTPLRGGTEAFFGQGTRLTVV.

This chain uses TRBV19 with TRBJ1-5; 8 bases align to TRBD1. There are 17 residues in the CDR3. Looked up from germline, CDR1 is LNHDA and CDR2 is SQIVND (reference sequence). J was trimmed by 0 bases and V by 5 bases; bases with no gene match: 9. CDR3 coding DNA: TGTGCCAGTAGTGGCGTCAGGACAGGGAATAGCAATCAGCCCCAGCATTTT. This translates into CASSGVRTGNSNQPQHF.

This clone was recorded once. The rearrangement uses TRBV7-6 and TRBJ2-1; no clear D. Trimming took 0 bases from V and 6 from J, leaving 9 bases between them. CDR3 size: 14 residues. Germline V lookup: CDR1 SGHVS, CDR2 FNYEAQ. The CDR3 DNA follows: TGTGCCAGCAGCTTAGCAATAACAGCCAATGAGCAGTTCTTC. Residues: CASSLAITANEQFF.

The V call is TRBV19, the J call TRBJ1-5, with TRBD1 matching 7 bases. The CDR3 totals 14 residues. V was pared by 3 bases and J by 6 bases, with 5 bases of the junction left unmatched. Germline V gene sequence: CDR1 LNHDA, CDR2 SQIVND (reference sequence). Here the CDR3 reads CASSINRGGQPQHF. CDR3 nucleotides: TGTGCCAGTAGTATCAACAGGGGTGGTCAGCCCCAGCATTTT.

This chain links TRBV6-5 with TRBJ2-1; TRBD2 agrees at 13 bases. This CDR3 is built from 15 residues. Trimming took 2 bases from V and 7 from J; bases not matched to a gene: 2. Germline V gene sequence: CDR1 MNHEY, CDR2 SVGAGI. The CDR3 reads CASSYGLAGENEQFF. CDR3 nucleotides: TGTGCCAGCAGTTACGGACTAGCGGGAGAGAATGAGCAGTTCTTC.

The chain has TRBV11-2 and TRBJ2-2; 11 bases agree with TRBD2. Trimming took 6 bases from V and 3 from J; bases not matched to a gene: 6. Germline assignment: CDR1 SGHAT and CDR2 FQNNGV. This CDR3 is 16 amino acids long. CDR3 sequence reads: CASSQGLAGHTGELFF. The DNA of the CDR3 is TGTGCCAGCAGTCAAGGACTAGCGGGCCACACCGGGGAGCTGTTTTTT.

This chain uses TRBV7-3 with TRBJ2-1, with TRBD2 matching 9 bases. CDR3 length: 19 residues. The germline V gene encodes CDR1 SGHTA and CDR2 FQGTGA. V trimming: 5 bases; J trimming: 1 base; junction bases outside the gene matches: 15. The DNA of the CDR3 is TGTGCCAGCAGCCAAAAGACTAGCGGCCCTATACCATCCTACAATGAGCAGTTCTTC. Residues: CASSQKTSGPIPSYNEQFF.

This chain links TRBV5-6 with TRBJ2-2; D gene uncertain. The CDR3 length is 13 residues. Germline lookup yields CDR1 SGHDT and CDR2 YYEEEE. V lost 0 bases and J 6 bases, leaving 6 bases between the germline ends. Here the CDR3 DNA reads TGTGCCAGCAGCTTGGCGGTTCCCGGGGAGCTGTTTTTT. This gives the protein CASSLAVPGELFF.

The V call is TRBV27, the J call TRBJ1-6; D not certain. CDR1 and CDR2 from the germline V gene are MNHEY and SMNVEV (reference sequence). Trimming shortened V by 2 bases and J by 6 bases, and 11 bases separated the two germline ends. The CDR3 has 15 amino acids. CDR3 sequence reads: CASSLVQTANSPLHF. The CDR3 DNA follows: TGTGCCAGCAGTTTAGTCCAGACTGCTAATTCACCCCTCCACTTT.

This clone appeared a few times. The genes are TRBV30 and TRBJ2-5, with TRBD1 identical over 8 bases. The CDR3 is 14 residues long. The V segment lost 2 bases and the J segment 5 bases; nucleotides outside the gene matches: 7. Germline lookup yields CDR1 GTSNPN and CDR2 SVGIG (reference sequence). CDR3 amino acids: CAWSRTGSGETQYF. CDR3 sequence (DNA): TGTGCCTGGAGTAGGACAGGGTCAGGGGAGACCCAGTACTTC.

The genes are TRBV30 and TRBJ1-2; 8 bases match TRBD1. V gave up 4 bases and J gave up 4 bases; unmatched junction bases: 8. CDR3 length: 14 residues. Germline assignment: CDR1 GTSNPN and CDR2 SVGIG (reference sequence). The CDR3 DNA is TGTGCCTGGACCCTAACAGGGGGTGGCTATGGCTACACCTTC. It is translated as CAWTLTGGGYGYTF.

This chain connects TRBV5-4 to TRBJ1-1; TRBD1 is a possible D gene (5 bases). CDR1 and CDR2 (germline): SGHNT, YYREEE (reference sequence). The CDR3 is 13 amino acids. The V and J ends lost 4 bases and 4 bases respectively, with 11 bases between them. DNA for the CDR3: TGTGCCAGCAGCGAGCAGGGCCTCACTGAAGCTTTCTTT. Its translation: CASSEQGLTEAFF.

The rearrangement joins TRBV2 to TRBJ1-5; 10 positions agree with TRBD1. Trimming cost V 8 bases and J 7 bases; bases outside gene matches: 11. CDR3 length: 15 amino acids. The germline V gene has CDR1 SNHLY and CDR2 FYNNEI. The CDR3 nucleotides are TGTGCCAGCCAGCGAGGGACAGGGGCAGGGCAGCCCCAGCATTTT. This codes for CASQRGTGAGQPQHF.

This rearrangement joins TRBV7-8 to TRBJ1-2; a weak D match, TRBD1 (5 bases). CDR1 is SGHVS and CDR2 is FQNEAQ in the germline V gene. The CDR3 sequence is 15 residues long. The ends were cut back, 5 bases at V and 6 bases at J, with 19 bases in the middle. The CDR3 DNA sequence: TGTGCCAGCAGCCCCCCGGGCCGGGGGGTACATGGCTACACCTTC. This encodes CASSPPGRGVHGYTF.

V and J are TRBV11-2 and TRBJ1-5, with TRBD1 identical over 10 bases. V gave up 1 base and J gave up 9 bases; unmatched junction bases: 3. The CDR3 has 14 residues. Per the germline V gene, CDR1 is SGHAT and CDR2 is FQNNGV. CDR3 amino acids: CASSLGTGGGPQHF. The CDR3 coding sequence is TGTGCCAGCAGCTTAGGGACAGGGGGAGGGCCCCAGCATTTT.

This chain links TRBV7-2 with TRBJ2-1; D might be TRBD1 (6 bases). CDR3 length: 14 amino acids. The V end lost 5 bases, the J end lost 3 bases, and 11 bases lay between the germline ends. CDR1 is SGHTA and CDR2 is FQGNSA in the germline V gene. This chain's CDR3 is CASSIGQNYNEQFF. The CDR3 DNA is TGTGCCAGCAGCATTGGACAGAACTACAATGAGCAGTTCTTC.

The genes are TRBV6-6 and TRBJ2-1; 9 nucleotides match TRBD2. V was pared by 7 bases and J by 1 base, with 2 bases of the junction left unmatched. Germline V gene sequence: CDR1 MNHNY, CDR2 SVGAGI (reference sequence). CDR3 length equals 14 residues. CDR3 in amino acids: CASNLAGSYNEQFF. CDR3 nucleotide sequence: TGTGCCAGCAATCTAGCGGGATCCTACAATGAGCAGTTCTTC.

The chain employs TRBV30 and TRBJ1-1; TRBD1 is a possible D gene (5 bases). The V end lost 5 bases, the J end lost 6 bases, and 22 bases lay between the germline ends. CDR1 and CDR2 (germline): GTSNPN, SVGIG (reference sequence). This CDR3 has 15 residues. CDR3 DNA: TGTGCCTGGTTTAGGTGTGGGGCAGGGCCTCCTGAAGCTTTCTTT. Protein: CAWFRCGAGPPEAFF.

This clone was observed a few times. J is TRBJ2-5 and V is TRBV5-6; TRBD1 matches at 7 bases. The CDR3 is 13 amino acids. After removal of 3 bases from V and 7 bases from J, the junction contained 6 bases not matched to a gene. The germline V gene encodes CDR1 SGHDT and CDR2 YYEEEE. Here the CDR3 DNA reads TGTGCCAGCAGCTCAACAGGGGTGGCGACCCAGTACTTC. Its translation is CASSSTGVATQYF.

This chain joins TRBV6-5 and TRBJ2-2; 9 bases match TRBD1. The V gene end was trimmed by 6 bases and the J gene end by 5 bases; junction bases not matched to a gene: 4. CDR1 MNHEY and CDR2 SVGAGI come from the germline V gene. The CDR3 runs to 14 residues. The CDR3 loop is CASRSGTGTGELFF. The CDR3 nucleotides are TGTGCCAGCAGGTCCGGGACAGGGACCGGGGAGCTGTTTTTT.

The table lists this clone with a few counts. The rearrangement joins TRBV5-8 to TRBJ2-5; D remains ambiguous. From germline, CDR1 is SGHTS and CDR2 YDEGEE. The CDR3 runs 13 residues. With 0 bases removed from V and 6 bases from J, the gap between germline ends came to 9 bases. The DNA of the CDR3 is TGTGCCAGCAGCTTGGGTCCCAGTCAGACCCAGTACTTC. It is translated as CASSLGPSQTQYF.

The V gene is TRBV7-3, the J gene TRBJ2-7; 8 bases line up with TRBD1. CDR3 length: 15 amino acids. Germline V CDR1 and CDR2: SGHTA, FQGTGA. Losses at the gene ends were 5 bases for V and 5 bases for J; bases not matched to a gene: 11. This CDR3 is CASSLGTGALNEQYF. CDR3 nucleotide sequence: TGTGCCAGCAGCCTTGGGACAGGCGCCCTAAACGAGCAGTACTTC.

The V and J genes are TRBV7-9 and TRBJ2-3, with 11 bases aligning to TRBD2. The CDR3 is made up of 15 amino acids. CDR1 is SEHNR and CDR2 is FQNEAQ in the germline V gene (reference sequence). Germline trimming cut 5 bases from V and 3 bases from J; bases unmatched to any gene: 4. CDR3 residues: CASSRGTSGTDTQYF. The DNA for the CDR3 is TGTGCCAGCAGCCGGGGGACTAGCGGAACAGATACGCAGTATTTT.

V and J are TRBV19 and TRBJ2-1; 14 nucleotides match TRBD2. CDR1 is LNHDA and CDR2 is SQIVND in the germline V gene (reference sequence). Trimming cost V 7 bases and J 8 bases; bases outside gene matches: 13. This CDR3 has 17 amino acids. This CDR3 is CASTPTSGRAVMHEQFF. CDR3 in DNA: TGTGCCAGTACCCCGACTAGCGGGAGGGCCGTGATGCATGAGCAGTTCTTC.